The 27 T cell receptor beta chains given below trace back to one sample, sequenced in a study of vaccination and CD4 T cells after COVID-19. With the Oncomine TCR Beta short-read assay, DNA from cultured CD4+ T cells was sequenced. Via MiXCR, TCRdb re-called the PCR reads, giving one row per CDR3 protein. The sample has 15,000 to 20,000 distinct CDR3 sequences, around half seen once. These TCRs are of unknown antigen specificity. Treatment described: roughly 11-day PBMC culture with coronavirus spike peptide pools or control peptides (ViraFEST assay). The specimen was CD4+ T cells from blood, cultured in vitro, collected before SARS-CoV-2 vaccination. The receptors shown here come from a human donor who had recovered from COVID-19.

The chain uses TRBV6-5 and TRBJ1-1; the D is unclear. Germline CDR1 is MNHEY and CDR2 is SVGAGI. The V end was cut by 2 bases, the J end by 1 base, with 5 bases between. CDR3 length: 13 residues. The CDR3 nucleotides are TGTGCCAGCAGTTACGGAGGGAACACTGAAGCTTTCTTT. It codes for CASSYGGNTEAFF.

The genes are TRBV11-2 and TRBJ2-1; D remains ambiguous. V lost 2 bases, J lost 4 bases, and 18 bases lay in between. CDR3 length equals 17 residues. Germline V gene sequence: CDR1 SGHAT, CDR2 FQNNGV. CDR3 in amino acids: CASSLSVIVAQYNEQFF. CDR3 DNA: TGTGCCAGCAGCTTATCCGTGATCGTCGCGCAATACAATGAGCAGTTCTTC.

The chain carries TRBV7-7 and TRBJ2-1; 7 nucleotides line up with TRBD1. Unmatched junction bases numbered 12, after V lost 5 bases and J lost 8 bases. Per the germline V gene, CDR1 is SSHAT and CDR2 is FNYEAQ (reference sequence). This CDR3 is built from 15 residues. Here the CDR3 reads CASSRGQRQEDEQFF. CDR3 DNA: TGTGCCAGCAGCCGGGGACAGCGACAGGAGGATGAGCAGTTCTTC.

This sequence joins TRBV6-2 or TRBV6-3 and TRBJ2-7, with D perhaps TRBD1 (6 bases). This CDR3 is 16 amino acids long. Germline CDR1 reads MNHEY; CDR2 reads SVGEGT. The V end lost 2 bases, the J end lost 0 bases, and 14 bases lay between the germline ends. CDR3 DNA sequence: TGTGCCAGCAGTTACCCCGGACAGACGAGCTCCTACGAGCAGTACTTC. This codes for CASSYPGQTSSYEQYF.

The chain is built from TRBV7-2 and TRBJ1-1; possible D gene TRBD1, 6 bases. With 1 base removed from V and 11 bases from J, the gap between germline ends came to 14 bases. The CDR3 has 13 amino acids. The V gene's germline CDR1 is SGHTA and CDR2 FQGNSA. The chain's CDR3 is CASSLGSGGWAFF. The CDR3 nucleotides are TGTGCCAGCAGCTTAGGATCCGGGGGCTGGGCTTTCTTT.

The table lists this clonotype with a few counts. V and J are TRBV24-1 and TRBJ2-4; 8 bases align to TRBD1. This CDR3 spans 17 amino acids. Germline V gene lookup returns CDR1 KGHDR and CDR2 SFDVKD. V dropped 3 bases and J dropped 8; count of bases not matched to a gene: 14. DNA for the CDR3: TGTGCCACCAGTGATCCCAACCCTAGGACAGGGCGGGACATTCAGTACTTC. Translated: CATSDPNPRTGRDIQYF.

This rearrangement joins TRBV10-3 to TRBJ2-2; 11 bases match TRBD2. CDR1 is ENHRY and CDR2 is SYGVKD in the germline V gene. The junction had 7 bases not matched to a gene; V was cut back by 7 bases and J by 3 bases. The CDR3 sequence is 16 residues long. The CDR3 nucleotides are TGTGCCATCAAAGGGACTAGCGGAGATCACACCGGGGAGCTGTTTTTT. Its protein product is CAIKGTSGDHTGELFF.

The rearrangement uses TRBV12-3 or TRBV12-4 and TRBJ2-7; tentative D call: TRBD1 (6 bases). The CDR3 loop spans 14 amino acids. The V end was cut by 3 bases, the J end by 3 bases, with 12 bases between. This chain's CDR3 is CASSFRTGLYEQYF. CDR3 sequence (DNA): TGTGCCAGCAGTTTCCGCACAGGGCTCTACGAGCAGTACTTC.

This chain links TRBV15 with TRBJ1-3; D is possibly TRBD1 (5 bases). The ends were cut back, 8 bases at V and 0 bases at J, with 11 bases in the middle. Germline CDR1 LNHNV, CDR2 YYDKDF (reference sequence). CDR3 length: 14 residues. CDR3 residues: CATSEGYSGNTIYF. CDR3 sequence (DNA): TGTGCCACCTCCGAGGGGTACTCTGGAAACACCATATATTTT. Using reference TRBV15 and TRBJ1-3 for the parts outside the CDR3, the full variable domain is DAMVIQNPRYQVTQFGKPVTLSCSQTLNHNVMYWYQQKSSQAPKLLFHYYDKDFNNEADTPDNFQSRRPNTSFCFLDIRSPGLGDTAMYLCATSEGYSGNTIYFGEGSWLTVV.

J is TRBJ2-3 and V is TRBV27; TRBD2 is a possible D gene (5 bases). V dropped 5 bases and J dropped 3 bases, with 9 bases sitting between them. From germline, CDR1 is MNHEY and CDR2 SMNVEV (reference sequence). This CDR3 has 13 amino acids. CDR3 bases: TGTGCCAGCAGTCGGGGAAGGACAGATACGCAGTATTTT. Protein sequence: CASSRGRTDTQYF.

Here the CDR3 reads CASTPNLNTEAFF. The CDR3 coding sequence is TGTGCCAGCACCCCTAACTTGAACACTGAAGCTTTCTTT. The gene calls are TRBV28 and TRBJ1-1; D gene ambiguous. CDR3 length: 13 amino acids. V was trimmed by 7 bases and J by 0 bases, leaving 9 bases between them. CDR1 and CDR2 (germline): MDHEN, SYDVKM.

The chain employs TRBV11-3 and TRBJ2-5; 9 positions agree with TRBD1. Germline V gives CDR1 SGHNT, CDR2 YENEEA. V trimming: 5 bases; J trimming: 4 bases; junction bases outside the gene matches: 11. CDR3 length: 16 residues. The CDR3, as DNA: TGTGCCAGCAGCATAAGGACAGGGGCGCATGCAGAGACCCAGTACTTC. Its protein is CASSIRTGAHAETQYF.

The CDR3 reads CASSSFVHTGELFF. Written as DNA, the CDR3 is TGTGCCAGCAGCTCCTTTGTACACACCGGGGAGCTGTTTTTT. The V and J genes are TRBV7-2 and TRBJ2-2; D gene ambiguous. The CDR3 is 14 residues long. V was clipped by 4 bases and J by 3 bases, with 9 bases between them. CDR1 is SGHTA, CDR2 FQGNSA, per germline.

The chain carries TRBV24-1 and TRBJ2-7, with D perhaps given as TRBD1 or TRBD2 (5 bases each). Germline CDR1 KGHDR, CDR2 SFDVKD. The CDR3 runs to 14 residues. Trimming pared 5 bases from V and 6 bases from J, leaving 16 bases between. DNA of the CDR3: TGTGCCACCAGTGCCACGGGGCCCCTCTTCGAGCAGTACTTC. Translation: CATSATGPLFEQYF.

The chain uses TRBV9 and TRBJ1-6; the D gene is possibly TRBD1 (6 bases). The CDR3 loop spans 15 amino acids. Trimming took off 4 bases at V and 8 bases at J, with 16 bases between the two ends. CDR1 and CDR2 (germline): SGDLS, YYNGEE. The CDR3 region is CASSPIIGGDSPLHF. The DNA of the CDR3 is TGTGCCAGCAGCCCAATAATAGGGGGAGATTCACCCCTCCACTTT.

The DNA of the CDR3 is TGCAGTGCCTTGCCGACTTCGGATCAGCCCCAGCATTTT. Translation: CSALPTSDQPQHF. The V call is TRBV20-1, the J call TRBJ1-5, with no clear D. Germline lookup yields CDR1 DFQATT and CDR2 SNEGSKA (reference sequence). Trimming took off 6 bases at V and 5 bases at J, with 14 bases between the two ends. This CDR3 spans 13 amino acids.

The V and J genes are TRBV6-5 and TRBJ2-3; D unresolved. Deletions cut 3 bases from V and 5 bases from J, with 6 bases between. The CDR3 sequence is 12 residues long. Germline V lookup: CDR1 MNHEY, CDR2 SVGAGI. The CDR3, as DNA: TGTGCCAGCAGTTATCAAGAAGATACGCAGTATTTT. Translation: CASSYQEDTQYF.

This clonotype has just a few counts. V and J are TRBV15 and TRBJ1-6; weak D call: TRBD1 (6 bases). The CDR3 totals 13 residues. V shed 3 bases and J shed 11 bases, with 11 bases lying between them. CDR1 is LNHNV and CDR2 is YYDKDF in the germline V gene (reference sequence). For the CDR3, the DNA is TGTGCCACCAGCAGGGGGGCCTTCCCACCCCTCCACTTT. Translated: CATSRGAFPPLHF.

There are a few counts of this clonotype. V is TRBV11-3 and J is TRBJ1-1; D might be TRBD1 (5 bases). Trimming cost V 1 base and J 4 bases, with 13 bases left between them. Germline values: CDR1 SGHNT, CDR2 YENEEA. The CDR3 covers 15 residues. The CDR3, as DNA: TGTGCCAGCAGCTTAGGTGGGGCTTCGGGCACTGAAGCTTTCTTT. Amino acids: CASSLGGASGTEAFF. Full variable domain (remainder filled in from reference TRBV11-3 and TRBJ1-1): EAGVVQSPRYKIIEKKQPVAFWCNPISGHNTLYWYLQNLGQGPELLIRYENEEAVDDSQLPKDRFSAERLKGVDSTLKIQPAELGDSAVYLCASSLGGASGTEAFFGQGTRLTVV.

The chain combines TRBV27 with TRBJ2-7; D remains unclear. V was cut by 6 bases and J by 0 bases, with 12 bases left in between. The CDR3 contains 14 residues. Germline CDR1 is MNHEY and CDR2 is SMNVEV (reference sequence). As DNA, the CDR3 is TGTGCCAGCAGGACCACCAGAAGCTCCTACGAGCAGTACTTC. This gives the protein CASRTTRSSYEQYF.

V gene TRBV11-3 combines with J gene TRBJ1-6, with 9 nucleotides matching TRBD1. Germline loops: CDR1 SGHNT, CDR2 YENEEA. The junction had 5 bases not matched to a gene; V was cut back by 1 base and J by 7 bases. The CDR3 is made up of 16 amino acids. CDR3 sequence: CASSLGTGARNSPLHF. CDR3 DNA sequence: TGTGCCAGCAGCTTAGGGACAGGGGCTCGAAATTCACCCCTCCACTTT.

This rearrangement joins TRBV4-2 to TRBJ2-2; D unresolved. V gave up 0 bases and J gave up 1 base, with 6 bases separating them. CDR1 is LGHNA, CDR2 YNFKEQ, per germline. The CDR3 consists of 15 residues. As DNA, the CDR3 is TGTGCCAGCAGCCAAGATCTGGGGAACACCGGGGAGCTGTTTTTT. Its translation: CASSQDLGNTGELFF.

The chain carries TRBV20-1 and TRBJ1-1; 10 bases are shared with TRBD1. The CDR3 is 15 amino acids. J lost 3 bases, V lost 3 bases, and 7 bases had no gene match. Germline lookup yields CDR1 DFQATT and CDR2 SNEGSKA (reference sequence). CDR3 coding DNA: TGCAGTGCTAGGGGACAGGGGCGGGGGTACACTGAAGCTTTCTTT. Translated: CSARGQGRGYTEAFF.

This chain uses TRBV27 with TRBJ1-2; the D gene is possibly TRBD1 (6 bases). The V end was cut by 6 bases, the J end by 2 bases, with 13 bases between. In germline, CDR1 is MNHEY, CDR2 SMNVEV (reference sequence). The CDR3 extends over 14 amino acids. The CDR3 spells CASSTGHSNYGYTF. The CDR3 nucleotides read TGTGCCAGCAGCACGGGACATTCCAACTATGGCTACACCTTC.

This chain joins TRBV19 and TRBJ1-2, with TRBD1 identical over 9 bases. This CDR3 has 12 residues. After removal of 7 bases from V and 5 bases from J, the junction contained 2 bases not matched to a gene. CDR1 is LNHDA, CDR2 SQIVND, per germline (reference sequence). The DNA of the CDR3 is TGTGCCAGTATCGGACAGGGGTATGGCTACACCTTC. Translation gives CASIGQGYGYTF. The full variable domain, with the rest looked up from reference TRBV19 and TRBJ1-2, is DGGITQSPKYLFRKEGQNVTLSCEQNLNHDAMYWYRQDPGQGLRLIYYSQIVNDFQKGDIAEGYSVSREKKESFPLTVTSAQKNPTAFYLCASIGQGYGYTFGSGTRLTVV.

The V and J genes are TRBV7-9 and TRBJ2-1; 14 bases match TRBD2. From germline, CDR1 is SEHNR and CDR2 FQNEAQ (reference sequence). V dropped 6 bases and J dropped 5; count of bases not matched to a gene: 27. CDR3 length: 23 amino acids. The CDR3 DNA is TGTGCCAGCAGGTTCCTGGGTCGGGATACCGGGACTAGCGGGAGAGCGAGGGACAATGAGCAGTTCTTC. Protein sequence: CASRFLGRDTGTSGRARDNEQFF. The variable domain in full, completed from reference TRBV7-9 and TRBJ2-1, reads DTGVSQNPRHKITKRGQNVTFRCDPISEHNRLYWYRQTLGQGPEFLTYFQNEAQLEKSRLLSDRFSAERPKGSFSTLEIQRTEQGDSAMYLCASRFLGRDTGTSGRARDNEQFFGPGTRLTVL.

V usage is TRBV30 and J usage is TRBJ2-1; weak D call: TRBD2 (5 bases). Germline V lookup: CDR1 GTSNPN, CDR2 SVGIG (reference sequence). CDR3 length equals 11 residues. V gave up 5 bases and J gave up 9 bases, with 11 bases separating them. In DNA, the CDR3 is TGTGCCTGGGTTACCGGGATTGAGCAGTTCTTC. It is translated as CAWVTGIEQFF.